The rows below give T cell receptor beta chains drawn from one sample of a study of blood T cell repertoires in COVID-19. Assay used: immunoSEQ multiplex PCR; TCRdb lists only in-frame clones, some missing. The sample yields 95,000 to 150,000 clones, 84% seen once. Sequencing was done on a sample of PBMCs or T cells enriched from blood (not recorded which). These receptors all stem from a woman aged 25-40 years who had recovered from COVID-19. Both conserved end residues are part of each CDR3. D genes are given only for firm matches. Only some rows state a clone size, as once, few, many or a class for expanded clones.

D,V,J,size,CDR3,DNA
TRBD2,TRBV9,TRBJ2-2,NA,CASSAAGAGGPGGELFF,TGTGCCAGCAGCGCCGCCGGTGCGGGAGGTCCTGGCGGGGAGCTGTTTTTT
TRBD2,TRBV3-1/TRBV3-2,TRBJ2-7,NA,CASSPGLAASYEQYF,TGTGCCAGCAGCCCGGGACTAGCAGCCTCCTACGAGCAGTACTTC
NA,TRBV9,TRBJ1-3,NA,CASSDTGSYVSGNTIYF,TGTGCCAGCAGCGATACAGGGAGTTACGTCTCTGGAAACACCATATATTTT
TRBD1,TRBV7-2,TRBJ1-5,NA,CASSQYLTPSDRDYQPQHF,TGTGCCAGCAGCCAGTATCTTACACCCTCAGACAGGGATTACCAGCCCCAGCATTTT
TRBD1,TRBV10-3,TRBJ1-2,few,CAISEPQVPGQGESTYGYTF,TGTGCCATCAGTGAGCCCCAGGTCCCGGGACAGGGGGAAAGCACCTATGGCTACACCTTC
TRBD2,TRBV7-3,TRBJ2-1,NA,CASSLREGYEQFF,TGTGCCAGCAGCTTAAGGGAGGGGTATGAGCAGTTCTTC
NA,TRBV6-2/TRBV6-3,TRBJ1-3,NA,CASSYRGNGNTIYF,TGTGCCAGCAGTTACAGGGGGAACGGAAACACCATATATTTT
TRBD2,TRBV20-1,TRBJ2-1,NA,CSASPTSGRFNEQFF,TGCAGTGCTAGTCCGACTAGCGGGAGATTCAATGAGCAGTTCTTC
TRBD2,TRBV28,TRBJ2-5,NA,CASSPAGLVETQYF,TGTGCCAGCAGTCCCGCAGGACTAGTGGAGACCCAGTACTTC
NA,TRBV18,TRBJ2-3,NA,CASSPRHLSTDTQYF,TGTGCCAGCTCACCACGACACCTTAGCACAGATACGCAGTATTTT
NA,TRBV12-3/TRBV12-4,TRBJ1-2,NA,CASRPDGSGYTF,TGTGCCAGCAGACCCGATGGCTCCGGCTACACCTTC
NA,TRBV30,TRBJ2-5,once,CAWSLRETQYF,TGTGCCTGGAGTCTCCGGGAGACCCAGTACTTC
TRBD2,TRBV28,TRBJ2-1,NA,CASSLFTSGSNNEQFF,TGTGCCAGCAGTCTCTTCACTAGCGGGAGTAACAATGAGCAGTTCTTC
NA,TRBV19,TRBJ1-1,once,CASRPLRGKAFF,TGTGCCAGTAGGCCTCTGAGGGGGAAAGCTTTCTTT
TRBD1,TRBV5-5,TRBJ2-1,once,CASSLVWDRAANEQFF,TGTGCCAGCAGCTTGGTCTGGGACAGGGCGGCCAATGAGCAGTTCTTC
NA,TRBV6-2/TRBV6-3,TRBJ2-7,NA,CASSYLQEPYEQYF,TGTGCCAGCAGTTACCTTCAGGAACCCTACGAGCAGTACTTC
TRBD1,TRBV7-3,TRBJ2-1,few,CASSPQGASSSNEQFF,TGTGCCAGCAGCCCACAGGGGGCTTCTAGTTCAAATGAGCAGTTCTTC
TRBD2,TRBV11-2,TRBJ2-1,NA,CASSLDGRAKGFF,TGTGCCAGCAGCTTAGACGGGAGGGCCAAGGGGTTCTTC
TRBD1,TRBV7-6,TRBJ1-1,NA,CASKGQMNTEAFF,TGTGCCAGCAAGGGACAGATGAACACTGAAGCTTTCTTT
NA,TRBV19,TRBJ2-2,once,CASSPAWARNTGELFF,TGTGCCAGTAGCCCCGCTTGGGCGAGGAACACCGGGGAGCTGTTTTTT
TRBD1,TRBV18,TRBJ2-1,NA,CASSPGQGNEQFF,TGTGCCAGCTCACCCGGACAGGGAAATGAGCAGTTCTTC
NA,TRBV5-1,TRBJ1-3,few,CASSLAGIGNTIYF,TGCGCCAGCAGCTTGGCAGGGATCGGAAACACCATATATTTT
NA,TRBV28,TRBJ2-5,NA,CASSRGGPQETQYF,TGTGCCAGCAGCCGCGGAGGGCCCCAAGAGACCCAGTACTTC
NA,TRBV6-2/TRBV6-3,TRBJ1-1,NA,CASSFRGLMNTEAFF,TGTGCCAGCAGTTTCCGAGGACTGATGAACACTGAAGCTTTCTTT
TRBD1,TRBV27,TRBJ1-5,NA,CASSLGTGVGQPQHF,TGTGCCAGCAGTTTGGGTACAGGGGTAGGGCAGCCCCAGCATTTT
NA,TRBV28,TRBJ1-4,few,CASRSGGAGGFEKLFF,TGTGCCAGCAGGTCGGGGGGCGCCGGGGGCTTTGAAAAACTGTTTTTT
NA,TRBV7-2,TRBJ1-1,NA,CASSLGGWTEAFF,TGTGCCAGCAGCTTAGGGGGCTGGACTGAAGCTTTCTTT
TRBD2,TRBV5-1,TRBJ2-7,NA,CASSPGGMVREQYF,TGCGCCAGCAGCCCCGGGGGGATGGTACGAGAGCAGTACTTC
NA,TRBV30,TRBJ1-6,NA,CAWSVKGNRVLHF,TGTGCCTGGAGTGTAAAAGGCAACAGGGTCCTCCACTTT
TRBD2,TRBV2,TRBJ2-3,NA,CASSDRLAATDTQYF,TGTGCCAGCAGTGACCGACTAGCCGCCACAGATACGCAGTATTTT
TRBD2,TRBV10-3,TRBJ2-3,NA,CAISESIAGGTDTQYF,TGTGCCATCAGTGAGTCCATAGCGGGAGGCACAGATACGCAGTATTTT